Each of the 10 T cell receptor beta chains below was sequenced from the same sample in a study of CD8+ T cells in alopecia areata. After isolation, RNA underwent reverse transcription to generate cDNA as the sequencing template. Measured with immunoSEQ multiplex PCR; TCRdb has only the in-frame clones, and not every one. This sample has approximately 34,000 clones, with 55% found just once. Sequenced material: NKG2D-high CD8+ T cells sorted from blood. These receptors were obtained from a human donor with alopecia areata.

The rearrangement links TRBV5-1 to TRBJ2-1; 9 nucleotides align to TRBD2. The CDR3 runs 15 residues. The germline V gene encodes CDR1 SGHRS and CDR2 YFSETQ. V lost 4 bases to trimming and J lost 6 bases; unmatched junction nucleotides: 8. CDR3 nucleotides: TGCGCCAGCAGCCCGGGGGCGGGAGGGCCCAATGAGCAGTTCTTC. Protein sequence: CASSPGAGGPNEQFF.

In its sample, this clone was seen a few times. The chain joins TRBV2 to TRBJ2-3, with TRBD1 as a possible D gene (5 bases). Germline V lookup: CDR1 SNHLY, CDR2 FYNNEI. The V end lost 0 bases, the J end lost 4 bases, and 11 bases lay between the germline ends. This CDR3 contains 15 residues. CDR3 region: CASSEAGLLADTQYF. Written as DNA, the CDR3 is TGTGCCAGCAGTGAAGCGGGGCTGCTGGCAGATACGCAGTATTTT.

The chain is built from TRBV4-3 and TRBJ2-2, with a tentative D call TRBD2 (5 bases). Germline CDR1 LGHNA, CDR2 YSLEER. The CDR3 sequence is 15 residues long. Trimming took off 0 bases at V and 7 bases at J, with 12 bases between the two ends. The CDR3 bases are TGCGCCAGCAGCCAAGATGACTCCGAGGGCGGGGAGCTGTTTTTT. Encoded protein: CASSQDDSEGGELFF.

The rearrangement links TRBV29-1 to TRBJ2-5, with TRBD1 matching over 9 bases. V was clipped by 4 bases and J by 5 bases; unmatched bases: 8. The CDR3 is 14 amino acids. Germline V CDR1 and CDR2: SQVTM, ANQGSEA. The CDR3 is CSVGRDRAGETQYF. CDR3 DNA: TGCAGCGTTGGAAGGGACAGGGCGGGGGAGACCCAGTACTTC.

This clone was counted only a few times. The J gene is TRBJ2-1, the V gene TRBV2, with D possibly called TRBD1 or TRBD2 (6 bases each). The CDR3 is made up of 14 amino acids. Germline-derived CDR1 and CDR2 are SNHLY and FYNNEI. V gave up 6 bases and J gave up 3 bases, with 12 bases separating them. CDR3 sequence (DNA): TGTGCCAGCAGGGGGGAGGACAGCTACAATGAGCAGTTCTTC. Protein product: CASRGEDSYNEQFF.

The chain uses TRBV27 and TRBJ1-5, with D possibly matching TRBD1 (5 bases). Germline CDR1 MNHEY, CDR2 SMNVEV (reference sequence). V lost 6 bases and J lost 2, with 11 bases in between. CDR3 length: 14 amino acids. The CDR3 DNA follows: TGTGCCAGCAGCTCCAGGGTGGGCAATCAGCCCCAGCATTTT. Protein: CASSSRVGNQPQHF.

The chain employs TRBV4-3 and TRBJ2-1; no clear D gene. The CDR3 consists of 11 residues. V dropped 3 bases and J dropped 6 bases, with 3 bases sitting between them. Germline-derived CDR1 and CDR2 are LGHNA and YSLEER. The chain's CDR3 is CASSHGNEQFF. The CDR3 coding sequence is TGCGCCAGCAGCCACGGCAATGAGCAGTTCTTC.

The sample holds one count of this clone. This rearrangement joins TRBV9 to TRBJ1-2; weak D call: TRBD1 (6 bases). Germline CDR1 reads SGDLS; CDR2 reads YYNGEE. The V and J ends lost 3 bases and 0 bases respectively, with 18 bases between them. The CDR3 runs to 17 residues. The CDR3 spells CASSGTAYRETNYGYTF. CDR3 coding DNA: TGTGCCAGCAGCGGTACAGCATACAGGGAAACTAACTATGGCTACACCTTC.

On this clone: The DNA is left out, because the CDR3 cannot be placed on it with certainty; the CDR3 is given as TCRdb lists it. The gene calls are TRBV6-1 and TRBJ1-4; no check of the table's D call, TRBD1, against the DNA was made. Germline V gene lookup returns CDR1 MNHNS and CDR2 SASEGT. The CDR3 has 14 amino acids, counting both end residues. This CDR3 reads CASSEWGYGTGQVF.

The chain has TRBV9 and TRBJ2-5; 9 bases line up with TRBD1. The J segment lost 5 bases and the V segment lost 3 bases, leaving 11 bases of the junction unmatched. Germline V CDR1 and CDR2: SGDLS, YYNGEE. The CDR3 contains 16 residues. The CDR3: CASSARRQGDRETQYF. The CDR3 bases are TGTGCCAGCAGCGCACGCCGACAGGGGGATCGGGAGACCCAGTACTTC.